This T cell receptor beta chain was sequenced for a study of T-cell memory formation after mild COVID-19. About the study: Largely donor-specific sequence clusters came from a couple of donors. Study findings and constraints: Memory cells collected pre-infection included some clones that later responded, suggesting cross-reactive memory joined. CM and EM subsets held most contracting CD4+ clones; EMRA held CD8+ ones.

Worth noting for this clonotype: Its antigen is unidentified.

The germline V gene encodes CDR1 DFQATT and CDR2 SNEGSKA (reference sequence). The CDR3 is made up of 13 amino acids. V gave up 5 bases and J gave up 7 bases; unmatched junction bases: 7. MiXCR, run by TCRdb on the 5' RACE reads, gives a single entry per CDR3 protein. The data contain around 410,000 distinct CDR3 sequences, about a quarter of them singletons. Sequencing input: PBMCs or a T cell subset sorted from them (not recorded which). The sequence came from an adult woman who had mild COVID-19 (a few samples of this study predate the infection). Cell type and time point are not known. V gene TRBV20-1 combines with J gene TRBJ1-5; 8 bases align to TRBD1. CDR3 DNA sequence: TGCAGTGCTCGCCCGGACAGGGTGCAGCCCCAGCATTTT. Translated, it gives CSARPDRVQPQHF.